This TCR beta chain appears in the sequencing data of a study of control samples from healthy donors and cancer patients. TCRdb's table, derived via immunoSEQ multiplex PCR, lists solely in-frame clones and lacks some. Among under 150,000 clones listed, more than 75% were seen once. The ends were cut back, 7 bases at V and 1 base at J, with 23 bases in the middle. The CDR3 has 18 residues. Germline V lookup: CDR1 LNHDA, CDR2 SQIVND (reference sequence). The sequence derives from a man aged 60 to 75 in good health. Sequencing input: blood. The gene calls are TRBV19 and TRBJ1-5; a weak D match, TRBD1 (6 bases). CDR3 residues: CASTHGRGLRKSNQPQHF. As DNA, the CDR3 is TGTGCCAGTACGCACGGGAGGGGGTTGAGGAAGAGCAATCAGCCCCAGCATTTT. The variable domain in full, with the rest retrieved from reference TRBV19 and TRBJ1-5, is DGGITQSPKYLFRKEGQNVTLSCEQNLNHDAMYWYRQDPGQGLRLIYYSQIVNDFQKGDIAEGYSVSREKKESFPLTVTSAQKNPTAFYLCASTHGRGLRKSNQPQHFGDGTRLSIL.